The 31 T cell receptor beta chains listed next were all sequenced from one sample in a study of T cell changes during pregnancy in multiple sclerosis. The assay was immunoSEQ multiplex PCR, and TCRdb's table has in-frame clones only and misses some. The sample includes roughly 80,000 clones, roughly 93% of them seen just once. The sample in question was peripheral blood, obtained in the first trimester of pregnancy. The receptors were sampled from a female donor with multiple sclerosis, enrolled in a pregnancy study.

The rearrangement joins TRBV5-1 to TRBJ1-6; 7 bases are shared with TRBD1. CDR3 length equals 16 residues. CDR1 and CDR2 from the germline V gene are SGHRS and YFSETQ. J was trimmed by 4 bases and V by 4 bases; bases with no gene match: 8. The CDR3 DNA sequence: TGCGCCAGCAGCCCCCCGGGACAGTCTTATAATTCACCCCTCCACTTT. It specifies CASSPPGQSYNSPLHF.

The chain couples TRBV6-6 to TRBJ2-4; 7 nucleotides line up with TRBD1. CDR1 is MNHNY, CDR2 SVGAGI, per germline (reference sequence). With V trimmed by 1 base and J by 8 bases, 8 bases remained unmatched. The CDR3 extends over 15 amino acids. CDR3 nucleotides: TGTGCCAGCAGTTACTTGGGTAACAGGGGTGACATTCAGTACTTC. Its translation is CASSYLGNRGDIQYF.

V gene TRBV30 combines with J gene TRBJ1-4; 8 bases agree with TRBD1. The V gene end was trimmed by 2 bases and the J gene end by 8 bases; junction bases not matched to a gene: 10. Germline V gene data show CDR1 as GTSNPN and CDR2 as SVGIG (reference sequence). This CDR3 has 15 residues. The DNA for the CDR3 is TGTGCCTGGAGTATAAAGCAGGGGGCGCGCGAAAAACTGTTTTTT. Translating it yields CAWSIKQGAREKLFF. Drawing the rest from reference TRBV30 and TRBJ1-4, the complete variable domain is SQTIHQWPATLVQPVGSPLSLECTVEGTSNPNLYWYRQAAGRGLQLLFYSVGIGQISSEVPQNLSASRPQDRQFILSSKKLLLSDSGFYLCAWSIKQGAREKLFFGSGTQLSVL.

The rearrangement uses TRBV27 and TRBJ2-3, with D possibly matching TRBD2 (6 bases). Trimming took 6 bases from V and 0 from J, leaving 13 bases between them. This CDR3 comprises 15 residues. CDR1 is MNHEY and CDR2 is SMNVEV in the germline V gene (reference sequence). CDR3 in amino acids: CASSLTRQSTDTQYF. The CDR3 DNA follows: TGTGCCAGCAGCTTGACTAGACAAAGCACAGATACGCAGTATTTT.

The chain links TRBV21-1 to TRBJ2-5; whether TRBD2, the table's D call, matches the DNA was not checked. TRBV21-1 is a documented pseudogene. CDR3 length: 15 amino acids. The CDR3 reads CASTRAGEEQETQYF. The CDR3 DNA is TGTGCCAGCACCCGGGCGGGGGAGGAACAAGAGACCCAGTACTTC.

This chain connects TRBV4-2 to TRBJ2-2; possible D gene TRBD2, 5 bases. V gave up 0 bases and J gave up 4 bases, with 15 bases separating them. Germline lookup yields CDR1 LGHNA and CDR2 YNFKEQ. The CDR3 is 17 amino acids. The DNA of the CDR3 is TGTGCCAGCAGCCAAGATGGGTCGGAGGTGGGCACCGGGGAGCTGTTTTTT. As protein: CASSQDGSEVGTGELFF.

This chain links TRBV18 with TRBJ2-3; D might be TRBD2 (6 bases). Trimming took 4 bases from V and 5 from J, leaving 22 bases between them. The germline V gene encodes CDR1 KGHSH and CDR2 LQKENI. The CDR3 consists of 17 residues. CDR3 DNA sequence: TGTGCCAGCTCACTCCTGTTGGGGACTCCCGCCGGAGATACGCAGTATTTT. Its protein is CASSLLLGTPAGDTQYF.

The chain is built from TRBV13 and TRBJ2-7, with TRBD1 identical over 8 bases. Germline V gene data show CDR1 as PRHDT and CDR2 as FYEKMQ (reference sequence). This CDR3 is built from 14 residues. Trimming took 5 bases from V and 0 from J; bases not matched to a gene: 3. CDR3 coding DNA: TGTGCCAGCAGCCGGGACAGGAGCTCCTACGAGCAGTACTTC. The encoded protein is CASSRDRSSYEQYF.

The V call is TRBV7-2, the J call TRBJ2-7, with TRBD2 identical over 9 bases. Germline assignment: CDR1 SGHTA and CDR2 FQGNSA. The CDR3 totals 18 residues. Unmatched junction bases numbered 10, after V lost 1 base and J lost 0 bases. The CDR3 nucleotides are TGTGCCAGCAGCTTAGTCTCTGCGGGGGGGCTATACTCCTACGAGCAGTACTTC. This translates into CASSLVSAGGLYSYEQYF.

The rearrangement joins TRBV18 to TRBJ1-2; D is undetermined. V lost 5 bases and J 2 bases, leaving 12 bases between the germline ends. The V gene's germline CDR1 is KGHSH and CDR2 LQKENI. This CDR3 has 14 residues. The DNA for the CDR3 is TGTGCCAGCTCAGGGCTACCGACGAACTATGGCTACACCTTC. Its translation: CASSGLPTNYGYTF.

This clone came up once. CDR3 nucleotide sequence: TGCGCCAGCAGCGGCGAGTCAGGGGCCTCCACAGATACGCAGTATTTT. Translated, it gives CASSGESGASTDTQYF. The chain links TRBV5-1 to TRBJ2-3; a weak D match, TRBD1 (6 bases). V lost 4 bases, J lost 2 bases, and 17 bases lay in between. The germline CDR1 and CDR2 sequences are SGHRS and YFSETQ. CDR3 length: 16 amino acids.

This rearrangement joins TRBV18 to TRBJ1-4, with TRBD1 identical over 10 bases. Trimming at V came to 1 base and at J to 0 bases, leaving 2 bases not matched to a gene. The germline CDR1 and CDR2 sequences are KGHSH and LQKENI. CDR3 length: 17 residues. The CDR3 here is CASSPRDRGSTNEKLFF. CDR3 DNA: TGTGCCAGCTCACCACGGGACAGGGGATCAACTAATGAAAAACTGTTTTTT.

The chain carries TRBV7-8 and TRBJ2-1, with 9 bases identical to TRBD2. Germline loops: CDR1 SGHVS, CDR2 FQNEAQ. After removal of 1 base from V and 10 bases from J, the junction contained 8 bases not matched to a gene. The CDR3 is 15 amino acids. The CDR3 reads CASSLEASGAEEQFF. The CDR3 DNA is TGTGCCAGCAGCTTAGAGGCTAGCGGGGCGGAAGAGCAGTTCTTC.

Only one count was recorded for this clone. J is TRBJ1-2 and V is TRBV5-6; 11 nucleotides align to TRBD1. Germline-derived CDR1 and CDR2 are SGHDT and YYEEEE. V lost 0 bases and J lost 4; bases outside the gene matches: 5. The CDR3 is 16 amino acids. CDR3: CASSLALGTGGYGYTF. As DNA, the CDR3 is TGTGCCAGCAGCTTGGCCTTGGGGACAGGGGGCTATGGCTACACCTTC. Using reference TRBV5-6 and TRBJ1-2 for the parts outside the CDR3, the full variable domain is DAGVTQSPTHLIKTRGQQVTLRCSPKSGHDTVSWYQQALGQGPQFIFQYYEEEERQRGNFPDRFSGHQFPNYSSELNVNALLLGDSALYLCASSLALGTGGYGYTFGSGTRLTVV.

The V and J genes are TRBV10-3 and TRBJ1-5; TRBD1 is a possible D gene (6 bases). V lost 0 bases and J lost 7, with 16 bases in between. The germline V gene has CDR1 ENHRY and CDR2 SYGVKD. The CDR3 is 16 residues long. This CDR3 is CAISESNTGINQPQHF. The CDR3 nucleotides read TGTGCCATCAGTGAGTCGAATACAGGGATAAACCAGCCCCAGCATTTT.

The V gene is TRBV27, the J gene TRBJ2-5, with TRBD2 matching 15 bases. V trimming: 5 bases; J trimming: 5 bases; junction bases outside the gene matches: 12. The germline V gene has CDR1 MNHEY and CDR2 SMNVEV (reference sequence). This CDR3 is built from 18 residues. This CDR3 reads CASSRLIGTSGRTETQYF. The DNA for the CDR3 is TGTGCCAGCAGTCGGCTCATCGGGACTAGCGGGAGGACGGAGACCCAGTACTTC.

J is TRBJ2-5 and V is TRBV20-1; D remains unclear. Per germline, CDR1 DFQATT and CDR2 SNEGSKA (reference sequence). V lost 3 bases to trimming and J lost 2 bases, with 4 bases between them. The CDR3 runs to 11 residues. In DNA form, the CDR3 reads TGCAGTGCTAGGAGTCAAGAGACCCAGTACTTC. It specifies CSARSQETQYF.

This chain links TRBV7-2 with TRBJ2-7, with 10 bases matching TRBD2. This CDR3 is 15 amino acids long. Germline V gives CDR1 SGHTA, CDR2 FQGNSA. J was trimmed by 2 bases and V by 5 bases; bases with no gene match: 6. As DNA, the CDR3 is TGTGCCAGCAGCCCTCAAGCGGGAGGGCCCTACGAGCAGTACTTC. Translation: CASSPQAGGPYEQYF.

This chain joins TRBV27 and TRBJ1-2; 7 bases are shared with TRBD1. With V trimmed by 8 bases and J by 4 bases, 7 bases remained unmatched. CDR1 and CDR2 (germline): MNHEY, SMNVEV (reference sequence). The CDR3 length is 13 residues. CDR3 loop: CASGYRGAYGYTF. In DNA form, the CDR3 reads TGTGCCAGCGGATACAGGGGTGCCTATGGCTACACCTTC.

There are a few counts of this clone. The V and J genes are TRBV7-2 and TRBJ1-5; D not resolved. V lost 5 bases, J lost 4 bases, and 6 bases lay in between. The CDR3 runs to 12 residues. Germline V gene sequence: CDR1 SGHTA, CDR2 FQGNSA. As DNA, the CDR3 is TGTGCCAGCAGCATCCCTAATCAGCCCCAGCATTTT. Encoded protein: CASSIPNQPQHF.

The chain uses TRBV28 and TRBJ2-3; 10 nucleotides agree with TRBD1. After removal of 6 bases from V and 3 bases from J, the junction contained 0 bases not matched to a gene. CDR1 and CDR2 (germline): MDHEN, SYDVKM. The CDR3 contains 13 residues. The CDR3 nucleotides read TGTGCCAGCAGGGACAGGGGGACAGATACGCAGTATTTT. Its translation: CASRDRGTDTQYF.

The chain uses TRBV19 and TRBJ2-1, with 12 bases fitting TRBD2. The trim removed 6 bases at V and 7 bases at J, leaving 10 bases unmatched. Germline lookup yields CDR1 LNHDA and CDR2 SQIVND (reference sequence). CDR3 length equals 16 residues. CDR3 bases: TGTGCCAGTAGGCCTACCCGACTAGCGGGAGATAATGAGCAGTTCTTC. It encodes CASRPTRLAGDNEQFF.

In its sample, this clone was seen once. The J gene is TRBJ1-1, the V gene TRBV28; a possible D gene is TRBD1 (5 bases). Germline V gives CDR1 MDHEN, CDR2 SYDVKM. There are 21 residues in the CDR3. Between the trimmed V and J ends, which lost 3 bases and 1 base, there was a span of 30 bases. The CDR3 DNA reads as TGTGCCAGCAGTTTTGGGGGGTATAGGTTCAAAGCAGGAGGGGAGAACACTGAAGCTTTCTTT. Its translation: CASSFGGYRFKAGGENTEAFF.

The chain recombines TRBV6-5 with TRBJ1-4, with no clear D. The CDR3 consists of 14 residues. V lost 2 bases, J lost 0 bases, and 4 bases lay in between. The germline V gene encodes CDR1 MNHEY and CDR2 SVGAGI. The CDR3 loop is CASSYSTTNEKLFF. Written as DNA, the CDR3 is TGTGCCAGCAGTTACAGCACAACTAATGAAAAACTGTTTTTT.

CDR3 region: CASSLDSYNEQFF. The CDR3 coding sequence is TGCGCCAGCAGTCTGGACAGTTACAATGAGCAGTTCTTC. This chain joins TRBV10-1 and TRBJ2-1; D is possibly TRBD1 (6 bases). The length of the CDR3 is 13 residues. Germline CDR1 and CDR2: WNHNN and SYGVQD (reference sequence). V was trimmed by 5 bases and J by 4 bases, leaving 9 bases between them.

The CDR3 here is CASRGFTGTDNSPLHF. The CDR3 DNA reads TGCGCCAGCAGGGGATTTACCGGGACAGATAATTCACCCCTCCACTTT. The gene calls are TRBV5-1 and TRBJ1-6; 7 bases are a match to TRBD1. Germline V CDR1 and CDR2: SGHRS, YFSETQ. The CDR3 sequence is 16 residues long. With V trimmed by 5 bases and J by 5 bases, 10 bases remained unmatched.

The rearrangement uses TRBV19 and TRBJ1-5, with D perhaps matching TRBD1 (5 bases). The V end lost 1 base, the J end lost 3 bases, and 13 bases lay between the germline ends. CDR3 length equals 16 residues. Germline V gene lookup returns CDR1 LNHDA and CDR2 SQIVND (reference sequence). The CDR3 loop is CASSIGGGPINQPQHF. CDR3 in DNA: TGTGCCAGTAGTATAGGGGGCGGACCGATCAATCAGCCCCAGCATTTT.

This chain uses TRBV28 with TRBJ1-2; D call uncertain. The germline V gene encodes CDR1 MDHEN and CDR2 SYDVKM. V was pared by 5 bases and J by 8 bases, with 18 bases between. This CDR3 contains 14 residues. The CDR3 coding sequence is TGTGCCAGCAGTCCCGTGGGGTCCGAGGGAGGCTACACCTTC. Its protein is CASSPVGSEGGYTF.

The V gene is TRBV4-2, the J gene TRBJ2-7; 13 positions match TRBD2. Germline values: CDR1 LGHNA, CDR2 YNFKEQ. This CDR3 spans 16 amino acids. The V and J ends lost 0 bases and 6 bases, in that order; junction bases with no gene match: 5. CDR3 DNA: TGTGCCAGCAGCCAAGATCAGACTAGCGGGAGGAGCGAGCAGTACTTC. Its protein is CASSQDQTSGRSEQYF.

CDR3 DNA: TGTGCCAGCAGATCCGGACAGGGGGTTTACGAAAAACTGTTTTTT. Protein: CASRSGQGVYEKLFF. This chain connects TRBV6-1 to TRBJ1-4; 10 bases are a match to TRBD1. Germline V CDR1 and CDR2: MNHNS, SASEGT. Losses at the gene ends were 6 bases for V and 8 bases for J; bases not matched to a gene: 9. CDR3 length: 15 residues.

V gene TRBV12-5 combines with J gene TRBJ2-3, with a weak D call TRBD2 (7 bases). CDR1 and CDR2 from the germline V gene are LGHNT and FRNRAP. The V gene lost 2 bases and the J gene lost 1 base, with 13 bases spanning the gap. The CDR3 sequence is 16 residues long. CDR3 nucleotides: TGTGCTAGTGGTTTGTTGCGGGGGCTGGGCACAGATACGCAGTATTTT. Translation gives CASGLLRGLGTDTQYF.